This T cell receptor (beta chain) was sequenced in a study of T-cell reconstitution after alpha-beta-depleted transplantation in children. Unique molecular identifiers tagged the TCRbeta library. TCRdb passed the PCR reads through MiXCR, listing each CDR3 protein once. The sample contains approximately 490,000 distinct CDR3 sequences, around 13% of which appear only once. The CDR3 contains 15 residues. The germline CDR1 and CDR2 sequences are SNHLY and FYNNEI. V was clipped by 3 bases and J by 4 bases, with 15 bases between them. Here the sequenced sample was PBMCs from the stem cell graft donor, taken from the stem cell graft. This receptor was taken from a human donor who donated a stem cell graft to a child with combined immunodeficiency. V is TRBV2 and J is TRBJ2-5, with D hard to call. CDR3 protein: CASSDSLGPSETQYF. For the CDR3, the DNA is TGTGCCAGCAGTGACTCCCTTGGACCTTCAGAGACCCAGTACTTC.